The 13 T cell receptor beta chains in this list originate from one sample, sequenced in a study of CD8 T cells in Susac syndrome. When the RNA was reverse transcribed, random hexamers were used with an input of 0.5 to 1 ug. TCRdb itself ran the immunoSEQ multiplex PCR reads through MiXCR, one entry per CDR3 protein. The data show 120,000 to 150,000 distinct CDR3 sequences, around 94% seen once. The sample was CD4+ T cells from PBMCs. Source of these receptors: a human donor in good health.

This rearrangement joins TRBV7-9 to TRBJ2-5; either TRBD1 or TRBD2 may fit D (5 bases each). The CDR3 sequence is 14 residues long. The germline V gene encodes CDR1 SEHNR and CDR2 FQNEAQ (reference sequence). V gave up 5 bases and J gave up 3 bases, with 13 bases separating them. This CDR3 reads CASSPREFEETQYF. CDR3 DNA: TGTGCCAGCAGCCCCAGGGAGTTCGAAGAGACCCAGTACTTC.

This sequence joins TRBV20-1 and TRBJ1-2; a weak D match, TRBD1 (6 bases). The V end lost 5 bases, the J end lost 3 bases, and 10 bases lay between the germline ends. Germline values: CDR1 DFQATT, CDR2 SNEGSKA (reference sequence). The CDR3 consists of 12 residues. In DNA, the CDR3 is TGCAGTGCTGAAGACAGGTACTATGGCTACACCTTC. It translates to CSAEDRYYGYTF.

The genes are TRBV5-1 and TRBJ1-1; D gene ambiguous. The CDR3 contains 14 residues. The V gene's germline CDR1 is SGHRS and CDR2 YFSETQ. Trimming shortened V by 0 bases and J by 11 bases, and 17 bases separated the two germline ends. The CDR3 DNA reads as TGCGCCAGCAGCTTGGTAGGCAGTACCTATGGGGCTTTCTTT. It specifies CASSLVGSTYGAFF. Supplemented by reference TRBV5-1 and TRBJ1-1, the full variable domain reads KAGVTQTPRYLIKTRGQQVTLSCSPISGHRSVSWYQQTPGQGLQFLFEYFSETQRNKGNFPGRFSGRQFSNSRSEMNVSTLELGDSALYLCASSLVGSTYGAFFGQGTRLTVV.

The chain recombines TRBV18 with TRBJ1-5, with 7 bases that match TRBD1. The J segment lost 8 bases and the V segment lost 5 bases, leaving 12 bases of the junction unmatched. Per germline, CDR1 KGHSH and CDR2 LQKENI. The CDR3 contains 15 residues. CDR3: CASSSGQQGFEPQHF. The DNA of the CDR3 is TGTGCCAGCTCATCGGGACAGCAGGGTTTTGAGCCCCAGCATTTT.

The V and J genes are TRBV2 and TRBJ1-2; 8 nucleotides agree with TRBD1. The ends lost 8 bases at V and 8 bases at J; junction bases unmatched: 16. Germline CDR1 SNHLY, CDR2 FYNNEI. This CDR3 is built from 15 residues. CDR3 region: CASRRRGQGSQGYTF. The CDR3, as DNA: TGTGCCAGCCGGCGCCGTGGACAGGGAAGTCAAGGCTACACCTTC.

The chain is built from TRBV5-4 and TRBJ1-2, with TRBD1 as a possible D gene (5 bases). The germline V and J ends were trimmed by 4 bases and 0 bases, with 13 bases remaining between them. Germline assignment: CDR1 SGHNT and CDR2 YYREEE (reference sequence). This CDR3 has 15 amino acids. The CDR3 DNA is TGTGCCAGCAGCCCGGGACGCACAACTAACTATGGCTACACCTTC. Translated, it gives CASSPGRTTNYGYTF.

The chain joins TRBV2 to TRBJ1-5; D unresolved. V was shortened by 2 bases and J by 2 bases, with 7 bases between the two germline ends. Germline V gene data show CDR1 as SNHLY and CDR2 as FYNNEI. CDR3 length: 14 amino acids. In DNA, the CDR3 is TGTGCCAGCAGTGAACTCTCGGGCAATCAGCCCCAGCATTTT. Amino acids: CASSELSGNQPQHF.

The chain has TRBV7-3 and TRBJ1-1, with 7 bases lining up with TRBD1. The CDR3 contains 16 residues. In germline, CDR1 is SGHTA, CDR2 FQGTGA. With V trimmed by 5 bases and J by 2 bases, 11 bases remained unmatched. The CDR3 is CASSLNTGAGNTEAFF. The CDR3 DNA sequence: TGTGCCAGCAGCCTAAATACAGGGGCCGGTAACACTGAAGCTTTCTTT. The variable domain in full, with the rest retrieved from reference TRBV7-3 and TRBJ1-1, is GAGVSQTPSNKVTEKGKYVELRCDPISGHTALYWYRQSLGQGPEFLIYFQGTGAADDSGLPNDRFFAVRPEGSVSTLKIQRTERGDSAVYLCASSLNTGAGNTEAFFGQGTRLTVV.

The rearrangement uses TRBV15 and TRBJ2-5; D gene unclear. Germline CDR1 LNHNV, CDR2 YYDKDF (reference sequence). This CDR3 is built from 15 residues. Between the trimmed V and J ends, which lost 0 bases and 2 bases, there was a span of 10 bases. For the CDR3, the DNA is TGTGCCACCAGCAGAGATCGTAGCTATCAAGAGACCCAGTACTTC. Amino acid sequence: CATSRDRSYQETQYF.

This clonotype came up once. The chain employs TRBV7-3 and TRBJ2-2, with 7 positions matching TRBD1. CDR1 and CDR2 (germline): SGHTA, FQGTGA. CDR3 length: 13 residues. With V trimmed by 5 bases and J by 5 bases, 2 bases remained unmatched. The CDR3 coding sequence is TGTGCCAGCAGCGCGACAGGGACCGGGGAGCTGTTTTTT. Translating gives CASSATGTGELFF.

The chain uses TRBV2 and TRBJ2-5, with D unclear. The V gene lost 4 bases and the J gene lost 3 bases, with 6 bases spanning the gap. Germline values: CDR1 SNHLY, CDR2 FYNNEI. The CDR3 spans 12 residues. The CDR3 DNA follows: TGTGCCAGCAGTGGTGTAGAAGAGACCCAGTACTTC. Translating gives CASSGVEETQYF.

V is TRBV27 and J is TRBJ1-4, with D unclear. CDR1 and CDR2 from the germline V gene are MNHEY and SMNVEV (reference sequence). The CDR3 is 15 residues long. V dropped 3 bases and J dropped 8 bases, with 16 bases sitting between them. CDR3 in amino acids: CASSFSGLLWEKLFF. The CDR3, as DNA: TGTGCCAGCAGTTTCTCAGGTCTTTTATGGGAAAAACTGTTTTTT.

This clonotype was seen only once. V usage is TRBV10-3 and J usage is TRBJ1-1; 7 bases align to TRBD1. This CDR3 comprises 13 residues. Per germline, CDR1 ENHRY and CDR2 SYGVKD. Trimming took 10 bases from V and 5 from J; bases not matched to a gene: 10. The CDR3 DNA reads TGTGCCACTAGGGACAGCCTCGGGACTGAAGCTTTCTTT. Protein: CATRDSLGTEAFF.